Detailed here is one T cell receptor (beta chain). Its antigen is currently unknown. Sequencing followed a ViraFEST assay step that expanded antigen-specific CD4+ T cells with viral peptide pools. With more than 9 days of culture completed, CD4+ T cells were isolated. Recipients of the vaccine had no prior SARS-CoV-2 infection and negative nucleocapsid antibodies. On both days 3 and 7, half of the culture medium was replaced with IL-2 medium. Profiled with immunoSEQ multiplex PCR; TCRdb holds only in-frame clones, not every one. The sample holds about 27,000 clones, approximately 76% seen once. The length of the CDR3 is 15 residues. V was shortened by 1 base and J by 2 bases, with 13 bases between the two germline ends. Germline loops: CDR1 SGHDT, CDR2 YYEEEE. This sample stems from a study of vaccination effects on CD4 cells after COVID-19. General observations from the study: Clonal contraction was marked in infection- and vaccine-induced clones late after vaccination.

Sequences were derived from CD4+ T cells from PBMCs cultured with SARS-CoV-2 spike peptides, sampled before COVID-19 vaccination. The TCR originated in a human donor who received a COVID-19 vaccine. The rearrangement uses TRBV5-6 and TRBJ2-7, with D possibly called TRBD1 or TRBD2 (6 bases each). CDR3 bases: TGTGCCAGCAGCTTGTCTGCGGGGACAACCTACGAGCAGTACTTC. As protein: CASSLSAGTTYEQYF.